The 17 T cell receptor beta chains below come from one sample, sequenced in a study of T cells in Graves' hyperthyroidism and ophthalmopathy. There were TCR beta CDR3 regions amplified from RNA transcripts. When the TCR CDR3 underwent first-round RT-PCR, the HTBI primer set was used. TCRdb fed the multiplex PCR reads into MiXCR, producing one record per CDR3 protein. The repertoire holds more than 350,000 distinct CDR3 sequences, about 14% seen once, with around a fifth in the top ten. The sequenced sample consisted of blood. Receptors originate from a woman aged 30 to 39 with Graves' ophthalmopathy.

This clonotype was recorded at least ten times. The chain has TRBV3-1 and TRBJ2-2; 10 bases agree with TRBD1. This CDR3 is built from 16 residues. Germline loops: CDR1 LGHDT, CDR2 YNNKEL (reference sequence). The junction had 5 bases not matched to a gene; V was cut back by 4 bases and J by 3 bases. CDR3 coding DNA: TGTGCCAGCAGCCGAGAGGGACAGGGGTACACCGGGGAGCTGTTTTTT. It yields the protein CASSREGQGYTGELFF.

In its sample, this clonotype was seen many times. This chain uses TRBV6-1 with TRBJ2-3; 12 bases match TRBD2. This CDR3 comprises 15 residues. V was pared by 7 bases and J by 6 bases, with 8 bases of the junction left unmatched. CDR1 is MNHNS and CDR2 is SASEGT in the germline V gene. The CDR3 sequence is CASTPSGGALDTQYF. The CDR3 DNA sequence: TGTGCCAGCACCCCTAGCGGGGGGGCTTTGGATACGCAGTATTTT.

Many counts were recorded for this clonotype. The chain links TRBV6-1 to TRBJ2-1, with D maybe TRBD1 (7 bases). The V end was cut by 6 bases, the J end by 8 bases, with 23 bases between. CDR3 size: 16 residues. CDR1 and CDR2 (germline): MNHNS, SASEGT. The CDR3 loop is CASSSRPPGGGDEQFF. The CDR3 DNA reads TGTGCCAGCAGCTCCCGACCCCCAGGGGGAGGAGATGAGCAGTTCTTC.

In its sample, this clonotype was seen a few times. A much larger clone lies one base from this, so it may be a read error. This sequence joins TRBV18 and TRBJ2-5, with TRBD2 identical over 8 bases. The germline V gene encodes CDR1 KGHSH and CDR2 LQKENI. The ends lost 1 base at V and 4 bases at J; junction bases unmatched: 8. The CDR3 has 16 residues. The CDR3 reads CASSPLLAATRETQYF. As DNA, the CDR3 is TGTGCCAGCTCACCACTACTAGCGGCAACCCGAGAGACCCAGTACTTC.

This clonotype showed up many times. The chain recombines TRBV11-2 with TRBJ2-1, with D tentatively TRBD1 (6 bases). Trimming stripped 3 bases from V and 6 bases from J, with 9 bases between. The length of the CDR3 is 13 residues. Germline values: CDR1 SGHAT, CDR2 FQNNGV. This CDR3 is CASSFTGSNEQFF. CDR3 in DNA: TGTGCCAGCAGCTTCACAGGGTCCAATGAGCAGTTCTTC.

Many counts were recorded for this clonotype. J is TRBJ2-5 and V is TRBV20-1; D possibly corresponds to TRBD1 (6 bases). The CDR3 has 15 residues. V dropped 0 bases and J dropped 0 bases, with 11 bases sitting between them. Germline V lookup: CDR1 DFQATT, CDR2 SNEGSKA (reference sequence). CDR3 sequence reads: CSARDLTGYQETQYF. As DNA, the CDR3 is TGCAGTGCTAGAGACCTCACAGGGTACCAAGAGACCCAGTACTTC.

There are many counts of this clonotype. The junction does not match germline at one end; this may be a read error. V is TRBV9 and J is TRBJ2-1; D unresolved. Per the germline V gene, CDR1 is SGDLS and CDR2 is YYNGEE. The CDR3 spans 15 residues. This chain's CDR3 is CASSPRLVPYTEQFF. In nucleotides, the CDR3 is TGTGCCAGCAGCCCCCGCCTGGTCCCATACACTGAGCAGTTCTTC.

This clonotype has ten or more counts. This chain links TRBV6-1 with TRBJ1-1; weak D call: TRBD1 (5 bases). This CDR3 has 14 residues. Germline V CDR1 and CDR2: MNHNS, SASEGT. Deletions cut 6 bases from V and 1 base from J, with 12 bases between. CDR3: CASRLGVANTEAFF. In DNA, the CDR3 is TGTGCCAGCAGACTGGGGGTTGCGAACACTGAAGCTTTCTTT.

In this sample, this clonotype turned up many times. CDR3 sequence reads: CASRIGVVNTEAFF. The CDR3 DNA reads as TGCGCCAGCAGAATAGGGGTGGTGAACACTGAAGCTTTCTTT. The rearrangement joins TRBV5-1 to TRBJ1-1; the D gene is possibly TRBD1 (5 bases). The V gene's germline CDR1 is SGHRS and CDR2 YFSETQ. V was shortened by 5 bases and J by 0 bases, with 11 bases between the two germline ends. The CDR3 runs 14 residues.

This clonotype was observed a few times. A much larger clone lies one base from this, so it may be a read error. Given the absence of the conserved phenylalanine or tryptophan at the CDR3 end, a read error is likely. This chain uses TRBV6-1 with TRBJ1-1, with TRBD1 as a possible D gene (5 bases). The CDR3 extends over 15 amino acids. V was pared by 1 base and J by 1 base, with 10 bases between. Per germline, CDR1 MNHNS and CDR2 SASEGT. CDR3 residues: CASSEVWGTNTEAFL. The CDR3 DNA follows: TGTGCCAGCAGTGAAGTTTGGGGCACGAACACTGAAGCTTTCCTT.

The chain combines TRBV5-1 with TRBJ1-3; D is ambiguous. Germline CDR1 is SGHRS and CDR2 is YFSETQ. There are 14 residues in the CDR3. Trimming removed 1 base from V and 5 bases from J, with 10 bases in between. This CDR3 is CASSLTVQRNTIYF. The CDR3 DNA is TGCGCCAGCAGCTTGACCGTACAACGAAACACCATATATTTT.

This clonotype came up many times. V gene TRBV5-8 combines with J gene TRBJ1-6, with D possibly matching TRBD1 (5 bases). With 0 bases removed from V and 0 bases from J, the gap between germline ends came to 10 bases. The CDR3 totals 17 residues. From germline, CDR1 is SGHTS and CDR2 YDEGEE. This CDR3 is CASSLGIDSSYNSPLHF. CDR3 sequence (DNA): TGTGCCAGCAGCTTGGGAATAGACAGCTCCTATAATTCACCCCTCCACTTT.

This clonotype showed up many times. The CDR3 spells CAWSVIVAGHSPLHF. Written as DNA, the CDR3 is TGTGCCTGGAGTGTAATTGTGGCAGGTCATTCACCCCTCCACTTT. The chain combines TRBV30 with TRBJ1-6, with D unclear. CDR1 and CDR2 (germline): GTSNPN, SVGIG (reference sequence). The CDR3 is made up of 15 amino acids. V lost 0 bases and J lost 8, with 14 bases in between.

This clonotype has at least ten counts. The rearrangement links TRBV11-3 to TRBJ2-1, with unresolved D. V lost 0 bases and J 7 bases, leaving 7 bases between the germline ends. The CDR3 covers 13 residues. CDR1 is SGHNT, CDR2 YENEEA, per germline. CDR3 protein: CASSLDTRNEQFF. CDR3 nucleotides: TGTGCCAGCAGCTTAGACACGCGAAATGAGCAGTTCTTC.

This clonotype was seen repeatedly, ten times or more. J is TRBJ1-2 and V is TRBV20-1; D uncertain. With 5 bases removed from V and 0 bases from J, the gap between germline ends came to 13 bases. The CDR3 runs to 14 residues. CDR1 is DFQATT and CDR2 is SNEGSKA in the germline V gene (reference sequence). CDR3 in amino acids: CSAPSRFSNYGYTF. The CDR3 nucleotides read TGCAGTGCTCCGAGCCGGTTTTCTAACTATGGCTACACCTTC.

This clonotype was seen only a few times. This rearrangement joins TRBV9 to TRBJ1-1; tentatively, D is TRBD1 (5 bases). From germline, CDR1 is SGDLS and CDR2 YYNGEE. This CDR3 contains 16 residues. Trimming removed 1 base from V and 0 bases from J, with 13 bases in between. CDR3 residues: CASSVNGQGMNTEAFF. The CDR3 region has the DNA TGTGCCAGCAGCGTAAATGGTCAGGGAATGAACACTGAAGCTTTCTTT.

With respect to this clonotype: This may stem from a read error, because a much larger clone lies one nucleotide away. The J gene is TRBJ2-3, the V gene TRBV20-1; D may be TRBD2 (7 bases). The germline CDR1 and CDR2 sequences are DFQATT and SNEGSKA (reference sequence). Trimming removed 4 bases at V and 2 bases at J, with 19 bases between. This CDR3 region has 16 residues. This CDR3 is CSAKGGQGLDTDTQYF. CDR3 sequence (DNA): TGCAGTGCTAAGGGGGGGCAGGGCTTAGACACAGATACGCAGTATTTT.